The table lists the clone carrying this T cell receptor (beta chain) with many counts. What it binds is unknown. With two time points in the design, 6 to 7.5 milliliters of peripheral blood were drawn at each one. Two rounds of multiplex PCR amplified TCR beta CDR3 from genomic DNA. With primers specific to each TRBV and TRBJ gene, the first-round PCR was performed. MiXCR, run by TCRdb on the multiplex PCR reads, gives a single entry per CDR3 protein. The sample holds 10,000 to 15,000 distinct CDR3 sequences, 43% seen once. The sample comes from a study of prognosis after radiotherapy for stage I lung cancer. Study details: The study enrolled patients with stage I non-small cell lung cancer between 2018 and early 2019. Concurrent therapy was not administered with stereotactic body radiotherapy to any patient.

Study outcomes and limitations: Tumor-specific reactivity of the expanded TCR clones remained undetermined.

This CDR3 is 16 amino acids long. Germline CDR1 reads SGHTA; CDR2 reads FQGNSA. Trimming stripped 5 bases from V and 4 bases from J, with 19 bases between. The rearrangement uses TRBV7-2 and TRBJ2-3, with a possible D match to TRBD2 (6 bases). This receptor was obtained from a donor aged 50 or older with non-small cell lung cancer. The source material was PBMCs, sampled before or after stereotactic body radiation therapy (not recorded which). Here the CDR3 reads CASSRDRLGGADTQYF. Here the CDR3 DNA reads TGTGCCAGCAGCCGCGACCGACTAGGAGGGGCAGATACGCAGTATTTT.